This TCR beta chain was documented in a study of blood T cell repertoires in COVID-19. Study-level background: The study drew acute and convalescent COVID-19 samples from the United States, Italy and Spain. From T cells, B-cell-depleted T cells, or PBMCs came the material, which was cDNA or gDNA.

Original processing methods: For nucleated cells, counts were estimated from reference gene primer amplification. Sequenced by immunoSEQ multiplex PCR; TCRdb stores in-frame clones only, minus some. V and J calls and clone size come straight from that table; D and trimming were deduced from the DNA. The sample consists of about 260,000 clones, around 86% of them appearing once. Trimming pared 1 base from V and 2 bases from J, leaving 18 bases between. CDR3 length: 17 residues. Per the germline V gene, CDR1 is MGHRA and CDR2 is YSYEKL. This receptor was obtained from a woman in her thirties or forties who had recovered from COVID-19. Sequenced sample: peripheral blood. The rearrangement joins TRBV4-1 to TRBJ2-7, with D tentatively TRBD2 (5 bases). CDR3 sequence (DNA): TGCGCCAGCAGCCAAGTACCGGGTCTCCTCGGGGCCTACGAGCAGTACTTC. Amino acids: CASSQVPGLLGAYEQYF.